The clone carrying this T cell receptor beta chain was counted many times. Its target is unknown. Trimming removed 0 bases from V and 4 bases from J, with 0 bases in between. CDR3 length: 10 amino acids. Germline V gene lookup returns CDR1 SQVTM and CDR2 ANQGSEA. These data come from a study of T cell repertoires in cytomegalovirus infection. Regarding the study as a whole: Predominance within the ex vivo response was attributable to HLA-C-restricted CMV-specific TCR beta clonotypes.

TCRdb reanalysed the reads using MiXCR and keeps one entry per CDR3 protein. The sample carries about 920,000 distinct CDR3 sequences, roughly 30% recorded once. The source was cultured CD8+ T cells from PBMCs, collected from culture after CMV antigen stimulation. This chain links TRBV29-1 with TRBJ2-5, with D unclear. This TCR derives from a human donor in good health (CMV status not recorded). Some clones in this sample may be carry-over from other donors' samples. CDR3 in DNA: TGCAGCGTTGAAGAAGAGACCCAGTACTTC. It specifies CSVEEETQYF.